This record concerns one T cell receptor beta chain sequence. In the authors' methods: For nucleated cells, counts were estimated from reference gene primer amplification. The method was immunoSEQ multiplex PCR; TCRdb's version includes in-frame clones alone and lacks a portion of them. Clone size and V and J calls were adopted from that table, with D and trimming inferred from the DNA. Of a few hundred thousand clones listed, 87% were seen once; the top ten hold approximately 6%. Donors in Cohort 3 counted as recovered after two negative PCRs, clearance, or symptom resolution. The data stem from a study of blood T cell repertoires in COVID-19. The TCR originated in a woman aged 25 to 39 who had recovered from COVID-19. Specimen: PBMCs or T cells enriched from blood (not recorded which).

The CDR3 region is CASRRTGNSYNEQFF. CDR3 in DNA: TGTGCCAGCAGACGGACAGGCAACTCCTACAATGAGCAGTTCTTC. The chain carries TRBV7-8 and TRBJ2-1; 7 bases fit TRBD1. CDR3 size: 15 residues. V was clipped by 6 bases and J by 0 bases; unmatched bases: 5. Germline V gene lookup returns CDR1 SGHVS and CDR2 FQNEAQ.